The 2 T cell receptor beta chains given below trace back to one sample, sequenced in a study of T cell repertoires in cytomegalovirus infection. Their target antigens are unknown. From the reads, TCRdb called clonotypes with MiXCR, one entry per CDR3 protein. The sample carries approximately 910,000 distinct CDR3 sequences, roughly 31% recorded once. Sequences were derived from cultured CD8+ T cells from PBMCs, sampled from culture after CMV antigen stimulation. These receptors all come from a human donor in good health (CMV status not recorded). Some clones in this sample may be carry-over from other donors' samples.

V usage is TRBV20-1 and J usage is TRBJ2-7, with TRBD1 identical over 12 bases. CDR1 is DFQATT, CDR2 SNEGSKA, per germline (reference sequence). The CDR3 is made up of 14 amino acids. Germline trimming cut 5 bases from V and 7 bases from J; bases unmatched to any gene: 9. CDR3 sequence (DNA): TGCAGTGCTTCCGGGACAGGGGGCCCACTTGAGCAGTACTTC. Encoded protein: CSASGTGGPLEQYF.

The chain links TRBV27 to TRBJ1-2; D possibly corresponds to TRBD1 (6 bases). The CDR3 runs to 16 residues. Germline V gene lookup returns CDR1 MNHEY and CDR2 SMNVEV (reference sequence). Deletions cut 8 bases from V and 7 bases from J, with 26 bases between. The CDR3: CASSYRDQGKRGGYTF. DNA of the CDR3: TGTGCCAGCTCCTACAGGGACCAGGGAAAACGCGGTGGCTACACCTTC.